The entry below gives a single T cell receptor (beta chain) sequence along with its context. Enrollees, about 18 to 100 years old, lived in about two dozen US areas. This sample is drawn from a study of blood T cell repertoires in COVID-19. Background on the study: Samples taken during acute and convalescent COVID-19 were collected in the United States, Italy and Spain.

Clones were sequenced by immunoSEQ multiplex PCR, and TCRdb holds only the in-frame ones, with some missing. This sample has a few hundred thousand clones, with 87% found just once. The ends were cut back, 5 bases at V and 6 bases at J, with 19 bases in the middle. The length of the CDR3 is 15 residues. Germline CDR1 LGHNT, CDR2 FRNRAP. The sequence came from a woman in her twenties or thirties who had recovered from COVID-19. This chain uses TRBV12-5 with TRBJ1-2; the D gene is possibly TRBD1 (6 bases). Sequenced material: PBMCs or T cells enriched from blood (not recorded which). CDR3 DNA sequence: TGTGCTAGTGGTCCGCCGACAGGTGTGTATGATGGCTACACCTTC. Translating it yields CASGPPTGVYDGYTF.